This entry lists 8 T cell receptor beta chains sequenced from one sample in a study of cytotoxic CD8 clonotypes in ibrutinib-treated CLL. Here immunoSEQ multiplex PCR was the method, and the copy in TCRdb shows in-frame clones only, minus some. The data show nearly 300,000 clones, approximately 79% seen once. The sample consisted of PBMCs, taken at disease progression, from a patient treated with ibrutinib. The receptors originated from a human donor with chronic lymphocytic leukemia.

The chain joins TRBV9 to TRBJ2-1; TRBD1 is a possible D gene (5 bases). The CDR3 loop spans 13 amino acids. V gave up 0 bases and J gave up 4 bases, with 5 bases separating them. Germline lookup yields CDR1 SGDLS and CDR2 YYNGEE. CDR3 protein: CASSVGQYNEQFF. Written as DNA, the CDR3 is TGTGCCAGCAGCGTAGGACAGTACAATGAGCAGTTCTTC.

Here the CDR3 reads CASSLITGSYEQYF. CDR3 nucleotide sequence: TGCGCCAGCAGCTTGATTACAGGCTCCTACGAGCAGTACTTC. V is TRBV5-1 and J is TRBJ2-7, with a weak D call TRBD1 (5 bases). This CDR3 has 14 residues. Germline loops: CDR1 SGHRS, CDR2 YFSETQ. Trimming took 1 base from V and 0 from J, leaving 8 bases between them. Complete variable domain (other parts from reference TRBV5-1 and TRBJ2-7): KAGVTQTPRYLIKTRGQQVTLSCSPISGHRSVSWYQQTPGQGLQFLFEYFSETQRNKGNFPGRFSGRQFSNSRSEMNVSTLELGDSALYLCASSLITGSYEQYFGPGTRLTVT.

V is TRBV4-1 and J is TRBJ2-7, with D possibly TRBD2 on 6 matching bases. This CDR3 has 15 amino acids. Germline V gene sequence: CDR1 MGHRA, CDR2 YSYEKL. Trimming removed 0 bases from V and 1 base from J, with 10 bases in between. CDR3 DNA sequence: TGCGCCAGCAGCCAAGAGGACTACCGATCCTACGAGCAGTACTTC. It yields the protein CASSQEDYRSYEQYF.

V gene TRBV4-1 combines with J gene TRBJ2-7; 7 nucleotides line up with TRBD2. Per germline, CDR1 MGHRA and CDR2 YSYEKL. The CDR3 loop spans 14 amino acids. V gave up 2 bases and J gave up 3 bases; unmatched junction bases: 4. The CDR3 protein is CASSQLAGVYEQYF. CDR3 coding DNA: TGCGCCAGCAGCCAACTGGCGGGGGTCTACGAGCAGTACTTC.

V gene TRBV25-1 combines with J gene TRBJ1-5; D call uncertain. V was cut by 7 bases and J by 0 bases, with 19 bases left in between. Germline V gene lookup returns CDR1 MGHDK and CDR2 SYGVNS. The CDR3 has 17 amino acids. Here the CDR3 DNA reads TGTGCCAGCACGGCTTGTTGTGGTCGAAATAGCAATCAGCCCCAGCATTTT. Protein: CASTACCGRNSNQPQHF.

This chain joins TRBV18 and TRBJ1-3; TRBD1 might be the D (5 bases). Trimming left V 4 bases short and J 2 bases short, with 21 bases between. Germline CDR1 KGHSH, CDR2 LQKENI. The CDR3 sequence is 18 residues long. The DNA for the CDR3 is TGTGCCAGCTCACACACCCCGAGGGGCATACTTCCTGGAAACACCATATATTTT. As protein: CASSHTPRGILPGNTIYF. Filled out from reference TRBV18 and TRBJ1-3, the complete variable domain reads NAGVMQNPRHLVRRRGQEARLRCSPMKGHSHVYWYRQLPEEGLKFMVYLQKENIIDESGMPKERFSAEFPKEGPSILRIQQVVRGDSAAYFCASSHTPRGILPGNTIYFGEGSWLTVV.

This clone appeared a single time. The chain is built from TRBV27 and TRBJ2-4; TRBD1 agrees at 10 bases. The length of the CDR3 is 17 residues. Trimming removed 6 bases from V and 1 base from J; junction bases left unmatched: 9. Germline assignment: CDR1 MNHEY and CDR2 SMNVEV (reference sequence). The CDR3 DNA is TGTGCCAGCAGGCACCGGGGACAGGGGTTTGCCAAAAACATTCAGTACTTC. This gives the protein CASRHRGQGFAKNIQYF.

V usage is TRBV5-1 and J usage is TRBJ1-6, with D unresolved. V was cut by 1 base and J by 8 bases, with 13 bases left in between. Germline values: CDR1 SGHRS, CDR2 YFSETQ. This CDR3 is built from 15 residues. This chain's CDR3 is CASSLTRRFDSPLHF. CDR3 nucleotides: TGCGCCAGCAGCTTGACTCGCAGGTTCGATTCACCCCTCCACTTT. The full variable domain, with the rest looked up from reference TRBV5-1 and TRBJ1-6, is KAGVTQTPRYLIKTRGQQVTLSCSPISGHRSVSWYQQTPGQGLQFLFEYFSETQRNKGNFPGRFSGRQFSNSRSEMNVSTLELGDSALYLCASSLTRRFDSPLHFGNGTRLTVT.